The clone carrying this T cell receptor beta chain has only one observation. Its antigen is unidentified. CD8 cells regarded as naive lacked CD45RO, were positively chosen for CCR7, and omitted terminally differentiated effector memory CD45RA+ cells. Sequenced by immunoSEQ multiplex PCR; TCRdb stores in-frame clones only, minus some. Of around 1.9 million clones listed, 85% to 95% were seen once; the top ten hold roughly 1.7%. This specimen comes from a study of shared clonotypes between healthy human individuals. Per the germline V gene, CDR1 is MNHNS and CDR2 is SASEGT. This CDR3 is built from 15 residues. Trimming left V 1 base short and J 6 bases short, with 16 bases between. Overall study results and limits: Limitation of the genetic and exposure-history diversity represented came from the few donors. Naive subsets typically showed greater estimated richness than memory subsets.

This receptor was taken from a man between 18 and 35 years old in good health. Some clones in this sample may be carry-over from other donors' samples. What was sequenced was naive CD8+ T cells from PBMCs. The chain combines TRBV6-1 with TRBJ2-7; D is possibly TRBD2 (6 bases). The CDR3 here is CASSEVPGALGEQYF. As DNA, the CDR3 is TGTGCCAGCAGTGAAGTACCGGGAGCCCTGGGCGAGCAGTACTTC.